This entry features one T cell receptor (beta chain) sequence. This CDR3 region has 14 residues. The sample originates from a study of T cell clusters in autoimmune cytopenias. TRB was amplified by touch-down multiplex PCR, primer pools A and B combined. TCRdb derives one entry per CDR3 protein from the multiplex PCR reads, leaving out DNA. This sample's table has about a thousand distinct CDR3 sequences. TRB was amplified from roughly 270 ng of peripheral blood genomic DNA per sample. Specimen: peripheral blood. The clonotype comes from a human donor with an autoimmune cytopenia, with autoimmune hepatitis or in good health (not recorded which). V usage is TRBV12-3 or TRBV12-4 and J usage is TRBJ2-3; checking the TCRdb D call of TRBD2 is not possible without DNA. The CDR3 spells CASSKTRPTDTQYF.